This T cell receptor beta chain was sequenced during a study of preoperative IRX-2 immunotherapy in early breast cancer. TCRdb's table, derived via immunoSEQ multiplex PCR, lists solely in-frame clones and lacks some. The repertoire holds about 33,000 clones, with roughly nine tenths as singletons. Treatment meaning: preoperative locoregional IRX-2 cytokine immunotherapy. This phase Ib study tested locoregional IRX-2 cytokine immunotherapy given before surgery. There are 16 residues in the CDR3. Trimming removed 1 base from V and 3 bases from J, with 15 bases in between. Germline CDR1 reads SGHVS; CDR2 reads FNYEAQ.

This TCR came from a human donor with breast cancer. The sample here was tumor tissue, taken after IRX-2 immunotherapy. The J gene is TRBJ1-1, the V gene TRBV7-6; D uncertain. The CDR3 protein is CASSLDLVRPYTEAFF. CDR3 bases: TGTGCCAGCAGCTTAGACTTGGTCAGGCCCTACACTGAAGCTTTCTTT.